This T cell receptor (beta chain) was identified during a study of circulating and synovial CD4+ cells in juvenile arthritis. With respect to this clone: Its antigen is currently unknown.

Overall study findings and caveats: Some such blood samples were as oligoclonal as synovium. These blood cells shared more CDR3 sequences with synovium than bulk blood.

Generated by immunoSEQ multiplex PCR, the TCRdb table keeps only in-frame clones and is missing some. The sample shows about 16,000 clones, under 95% of them seen only once. Sequencing was carried out using CD4+ T cells from blood. The clonotype comes from a human donor with juvenile idiopathic arthritis.

Here the CDR3 reads CASTAAGRRGTDTQYF. In DNA, the CDR3 is TGCGCCAGCACCGCAGCGGGAAGGCGGGGCACAGATACGCAGTATTTT. The chain combines TRBV5-1 with TRBJ2-3, with 7 positions matching TRBD2. CDR1 and CDR2 (germline): SGHRS, YFSETQ. V gave up 6 bases and J gave up 1 base; unmatched junction bases: 11. The CDR3 is 16 amino acids.